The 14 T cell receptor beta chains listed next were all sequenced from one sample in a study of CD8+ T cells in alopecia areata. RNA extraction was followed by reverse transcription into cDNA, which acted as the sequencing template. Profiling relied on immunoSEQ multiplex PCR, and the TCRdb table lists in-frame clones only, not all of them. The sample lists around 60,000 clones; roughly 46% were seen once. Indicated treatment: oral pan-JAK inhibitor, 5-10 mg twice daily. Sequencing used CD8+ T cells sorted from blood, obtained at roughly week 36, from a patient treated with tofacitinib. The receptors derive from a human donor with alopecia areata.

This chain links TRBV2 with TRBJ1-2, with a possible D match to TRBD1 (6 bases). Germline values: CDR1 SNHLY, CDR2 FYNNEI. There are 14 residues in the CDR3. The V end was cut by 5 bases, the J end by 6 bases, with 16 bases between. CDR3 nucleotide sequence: TGTGCCAGCAGTTTCCGGGGGCCCGGTGATGGCTACACCTTC. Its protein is CASSFRGPGDGYTF.

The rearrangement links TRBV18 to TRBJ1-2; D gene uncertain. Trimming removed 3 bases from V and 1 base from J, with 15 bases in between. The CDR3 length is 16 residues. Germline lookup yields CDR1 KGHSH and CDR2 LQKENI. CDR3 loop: CASSPEVTKNNYGYTF. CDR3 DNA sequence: TGTGCCAGCTCACCCGAGGTCACGAAAAATAACTATGGCTACACCTTC.

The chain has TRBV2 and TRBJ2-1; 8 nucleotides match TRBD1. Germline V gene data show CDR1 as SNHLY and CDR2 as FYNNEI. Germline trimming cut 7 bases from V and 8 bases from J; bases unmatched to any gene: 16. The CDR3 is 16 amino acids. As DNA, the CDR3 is TGTGCCAGCAATCCGTCCCGACAGGGGTTGCCCTATGAGCAGTTCTTC. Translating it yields CASNPSRQGLPYEQFF.

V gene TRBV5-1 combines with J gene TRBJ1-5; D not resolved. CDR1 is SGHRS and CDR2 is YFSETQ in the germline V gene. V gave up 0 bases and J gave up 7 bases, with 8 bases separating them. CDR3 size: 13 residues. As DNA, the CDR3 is TGCGCCAGCAGCTTGGGGACTGGACAGCCCCAGCATTTT. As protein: CASSLGTGQPQHF.

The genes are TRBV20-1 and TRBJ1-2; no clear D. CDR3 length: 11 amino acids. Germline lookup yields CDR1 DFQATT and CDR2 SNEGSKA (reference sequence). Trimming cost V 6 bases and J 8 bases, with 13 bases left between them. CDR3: CSAFGYWGYTF. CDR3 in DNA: TGCAGTGCCTTCGGATATTGGGGCTACACCTTC.

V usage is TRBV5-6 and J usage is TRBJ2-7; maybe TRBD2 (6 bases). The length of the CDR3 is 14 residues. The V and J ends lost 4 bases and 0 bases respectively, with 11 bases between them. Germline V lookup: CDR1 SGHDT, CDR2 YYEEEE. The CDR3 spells CASSVGDSSYEQYF. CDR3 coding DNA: TGTGCCAGCAGCGTAGGGGACTCCTCCTACGAGCAGTACTTC.

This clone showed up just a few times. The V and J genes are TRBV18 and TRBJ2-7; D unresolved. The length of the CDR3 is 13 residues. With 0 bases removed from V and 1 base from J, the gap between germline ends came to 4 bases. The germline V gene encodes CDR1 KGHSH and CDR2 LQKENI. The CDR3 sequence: CASSPPESYEQYF. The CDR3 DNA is TGTGCCAGCTCACCACCGGAGTCCTACGAGCAGTACTTC.

The CDR3 region is CSAQVAGDYEQYF. The CDR3 bases are TGCAGCGCTCAGGTAGCGGGGGACTACGAGCAGTACTTC. The rearrangement joins TRBV29-1 to TRBJ2-7; TRBD2 matches at 9 bases. V dropped 7 bases and J dropped 3; count of bases not matched to a gene: 7. The CDR3 covers 13 residues. Germline CDR1 reads SQVTM; CDR2 reads ANQGSEA.

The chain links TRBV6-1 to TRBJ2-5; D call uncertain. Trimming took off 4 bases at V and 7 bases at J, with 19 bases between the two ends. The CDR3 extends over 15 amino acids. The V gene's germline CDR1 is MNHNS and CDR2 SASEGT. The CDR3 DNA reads TGTGCCAGCAGTGCCCCGCCCCCCGAGGCAAGGACCCAGTACTTC. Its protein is CASSAPPPEARTQYF.

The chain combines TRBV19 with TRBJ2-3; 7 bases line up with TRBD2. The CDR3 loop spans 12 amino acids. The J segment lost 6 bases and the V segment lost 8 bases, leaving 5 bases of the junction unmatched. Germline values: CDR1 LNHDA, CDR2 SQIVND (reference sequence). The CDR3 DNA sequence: TGTGCCAGTCAGGCGGGAGTTGATACGCAGTATTTT. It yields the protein CASQAGVDTQYF.

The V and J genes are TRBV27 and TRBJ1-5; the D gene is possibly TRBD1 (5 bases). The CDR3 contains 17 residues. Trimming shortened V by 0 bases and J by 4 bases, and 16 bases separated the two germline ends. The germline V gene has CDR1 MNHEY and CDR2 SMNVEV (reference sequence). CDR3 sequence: CASSLSRANSENQPQHF. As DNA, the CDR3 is TGTGCCAGCAGTTTATCCAGGGCCAATTCGGAGAATCAGCCCCAGCATTTT.

DNA of the CDR3: TGCAGCGTTGATCGTTACAGGGAAGAGGGCTATGGCTACACCTTC. It encodes CSVDRYREEGYGYTF. This rearrangement joins TRBV29-1 to TRBJ1-2, with D maybe TRBD1 (6 bases). Germline assignment: CDR1 SQVTM and CDR2 ANQGSEA. The CDR3 length is 15 residues. V shed 3 bases and J shed 4 bases, with 18 bases lying between them.

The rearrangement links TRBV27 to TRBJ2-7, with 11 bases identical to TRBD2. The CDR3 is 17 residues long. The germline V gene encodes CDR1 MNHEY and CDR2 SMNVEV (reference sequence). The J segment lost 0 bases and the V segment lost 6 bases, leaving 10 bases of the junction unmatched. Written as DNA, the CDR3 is TGTGCCAGCAGCCAACTGACTAGCGGGGTTAGCTCCTACGAGCAGTACTTC. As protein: CASSQLTSGVSSYEQYF.

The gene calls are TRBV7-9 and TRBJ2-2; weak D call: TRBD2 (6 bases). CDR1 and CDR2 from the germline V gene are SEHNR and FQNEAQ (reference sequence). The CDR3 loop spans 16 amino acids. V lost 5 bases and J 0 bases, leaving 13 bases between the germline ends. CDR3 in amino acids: CASSPLWGANTGELFF. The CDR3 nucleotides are TGTGCCAGCAGCCCCCTATGGGGGGCGAACACCGGGGAGCTGTTTTTT.